These 9 T cell receptor beta chains came from one sample sequenced in a study of shared clonotypes between healthy human individuals (dated by TCRdb to 2018 to 2021). The method behind the library was the immunoSEQ multiplex PCR assay. Imported from immuneACCESS, the table was reduced by TCRdb to in-frame sequences with V and J called. These copies leave out some clones; in studies compared against another copy, an unresolved V gene accounts for under half, and the cause of the remainder is not known. For this sample the table gives millions of clones, of which about 92% were detected only once. Roughly 0.14% of the sample belongs to the ten largest clones. The sample taken for sequencing was naive CD4+ T cells sorted from blood. The cell subset or site label on this specimen signifies: CD45RA+ positively selected. All receptors come from a man in his late teens or twenties in good health.

This clone has just one count. The chain joins TRBV5-4 to TRBJ1-6; D is unresolved. CDR1 is SGHNT, CDR2 YYREEE, per germline (reference sequence). This CDR3 is built from 15 residues. V was pared by 0 bases and J by 7 bases, with 11 bases between. CDR3 amino acids: CASSLVREPNSPLHF. CDR3 nucleotide sequence: TGTGCCAGCAGCTTGGTACGGGAGCCCAATTCACCCCTCCACTTT.

This sequence joins TRBV2 and TRBJ1-2, with D uncertain. V was pared by 6 bases and J by 0 bases, with 5 bases between. The germline V gene encodes CDR1 SNHLY and CDR2 FYNNEI. There are 12 residues in the CDR3. The CDR3 loop reads CASRQSNYGYTF. CDR3 nucleotide sequence: TGTGCCAGCAGACAATCTAACTATGGCTACACCTTC.

The chain couples TRBV5-1 to TRBJ2-1, with 8 bases that match TRBD2. V was clipped by 3 bases and J by 9 bases; unmatched bases: 8. The germline V gene has CDR1 SGHRS and CDR2 YFSETQ. This CDR3 is 14 amino acids long. This CDR3 reads CASSSGLEPLEQFF. The CDR3 DNA follows: TGCGCCAGCAGCTCGGGACTAGAACCCCTTGAGCAGTTCTTC.

DNA for the CDR3: TGTGCCAGCAGCCTTATCTTAGCCACAGATACGCAGTATTTT. It encodes CASSLILATDTQYF. The chain uses TRBV7-8 and TRBJ2-3; D gene uncertain. Trimming removed 5 bases from V and 2 bases from J, with 11 bases in between. The germline V gene encodes CDR1 SGHVS and CDR2 FQNEAQ. CDR3 size: 14 residues.

The genes are TRBV6-1 and TRBJ2-5, with TRBD2 matching 14 bases. The length of the CDR3 is 14 residues. From germline, CDR1 is MNHNS and CDR2 SASEGT. V was clipped by 11 bases and J by 1 base; unmatched bases: 3. The CDR3 nucleotides are TGTGCCGGGGGACTAGCGGGGGCCCAAGAGACCCAGTACTTC. This encodes CAGGLAGAQETQYF.

The rearrangement uses TRBV11-3 and TRBJ2-5; weak D call: TRBD1 (6 bases). Trimming removed 6 bases from V and 2 bases from J, with 13 bases in between. CDR1 is SGHNT and CDR2 is YENEEA in the germline V gene. This CDR3 comprises 14 residues. CDR3 loop: CASSKGGQQETQYF. CDR3 nucleotide sequence: TGTGCCAGCAGTAAAGGGGGTCAGCAAGAGACCCAGTACTTC.

The V gene is TRBV15, the J gene TRBJ1-5, with TRBD1 as a possible D gene (5 bases). Trimming took 3 bases from V and 5 from J, leaving 14 bases between them. Germline loops: CDR1 LNHNV, CDR2 YYDKDF (reference sequence). CDR3 length: 15 residues. CDR3 sequence: CATSRGPARHQPQHF. The CDR3 DNA is TGTGCCACCAGCAGGGGACCGGCCCGGCATCAGCCCCAGCATTTT.

This clone came up once. The rearrangement links TRBV6-5 to TRBJ2-1, with no clear D. Trimming left V 5 bases short and J 8 bases short, with 10 bases between. Germline V lookup: CDR1 MNHEY, CDR2 SVGAGI. This CDR3 comprises 12 residues. The CDR3 coding sequence is TGTGCCAGCAGTGACTTTGGGTATGAGCAGTTCTTC. Residues: CASSDFGYEQFF.

The chain has TRBV21-1 and TRBJ2-7; the table's TRBD2 call for D was not verified on the DNA. TRBV21-1 is classified as a pseudogene. The CDR3 spans 15 residues. CDR3 coding DNA: TGTGCCAGCAGCAAACCCCAGGGCGGGACCTACGAGCAGTACTTC. Amino acids: CASSKPQGGTYEQYF.